Each of the 32 T cell receptor beta chains below was sequenced from the same sample in a study of blood T cell repertoires in COVID-19. The repertoire was sequenced with immunoSEQ multiplex PCR; TCRdb's copy has only in-frame clones and lacks some. Of around 200,000 clones in the sample, around 86% were seen once. The sample taken for sequencing was PBMCs or T cells enriched from blood (not recorded which). These receptors were taken from a man aged 35 to 55 with acute COVID-19.

This chain joins TRBV9 and TRBJ1-3, with D perhaps TRBD1 (6 bases). There are 13 residues in the CDR3. The germline V and J ends were trimmed by 5 bases and 4 bases, with 10 bases remaining between them. CDR1 SGDLS and CDR2 YYNGEE come from the germline V gene. The CDR3: CASRQGTGNTIYF. CDR3 in DNA: TGTGCCAGCAGGCAGGGGACAGGAAACACCATATATTTT.

This chain links TRBV10-3 with TRBJ1-4, with 10 bases fitting TRBD1. The V and J ends lost 7 bases and 8 bases, in that order; junction bases with no gene match: 4. The CDR3 length is 13 residues. Germline V gene sequence: CDR1 ENHRY, CDR2 SYGVKD. The CDR3 region is CAIKGTGEEKLFF. For the CDR3, the DNA is TGTGCCATCAAAGGGACAGGGGAAGAAAAACTGTTTTTT.

The V call is TRBV6-5, the J call TRBJ1-1; the D is unclear. The CDR3 extends over 14 amino acids. Trimming pared 3 bases from V and 4 bases from J, leaving 12 bases between. Germline V lookup: CDR1 MNHEY, CDR2 SVGAGI. Here the CDR3 reads CASSYQIRGTEAFF. CDR3 DNA: TGTGCCAGCAGTTATCAGATCCGGGGCACTGAAGCTTTCTTT.

This clone was picked up a small number of times. J is TRBJ2-1 and V is TRBV29-1; D is ambiguous. The length of the CDR3 is 12 residues. With 6 bases removed from V and 0 bases from J, the gap between germline ends came to 6 bases. Germline-derived CDR1 and CDR2 are SQVTM and ANQGSEA. The CDR3 loop is CSVRASYNEQFF. In nucleotides, the CDR3 is TGCAGCGTCCGCGCCTCCTACAATGAGCAGTTCTTC.

The chain couples TRBV9 to TRBJ2-5; 7 bases align to TRBD2. There are 15 residues in the CDR3. V was clipped by 2 bases and J by 1 base; unmatched bases: 5. Germline loops: CDR1 SGDLS, CDR2 YYNGEE. In nucleotides, the CDR3 is TGTGCCAGCAGCGTTGAAGCGGGGTTCCAAGAGACCCAGTACTTC. This encodes CASSVEAGFQETQYF.

This chain uses TRBV28 with TRBJ2-5, with TRBD2 matching 10 bases. V was pared by 5 bases and J by 4 bases, with 16 bases of the junction left unmatched. The CDR3 is 18 amino acids. From germline, CDR1 is MDHEN and CDR2 SYDVKM. CDR3: CASSGGDPGLAFRETQYF. In nucleotides, the CDR3 is TGTGCCAGCAGTGGGGGGGACCCGGGACTAGCGTTTCGAGAGACCCAGTACTTC. The variable domain in full, completed from reference TRBV28 and TRBJ2-5, reads DVKVTQSSRYLVKRTGEKVFLECVQDMDHENMFWYRQDPGLGLRLIYFSYDVKMKEKGDIPEGYSVSREKKERFSLILESASTNQTSMYLCASSGGDPGLAFRETQYFGPGTRLLVL.

This clone was recorded once. The rearrangement links TRBV2 to TRBJ2-6, with 8 bases matching TRBD1. The V gene's germline CDR1 is SNHLY and CDR2 FYNNEI. V trimming: 8 bases; J trimming: 0 bases; junction bases outside the gene matches: 6. This CDR3 has 16 residues. CDR3 coding DNA: TGTGCCAGCTCGGGACAGGTTCTCTCTGGGGCCAACGTCCTGACTTTC. This gives the protein CASSGQVLSGANVLTF.

A remark on this clone: The identical CDR3 is also encoded by other nucleotide sequences in the sample. The V gene is TRBV18, the J gene TRBJ2-3, with 9 bases that match TRBD2. The CDR3 is 14 residues long. Losses at the gene ends were 4 bases for V and 4 bases for J; bases not matched to a gene: 3. Germline V CDR1 and CDR2: KGHSH, LQKENI. The CDR3 protein is CASSLQRGADTQYF. CDR3 sequence (DNA): TGTGCCAGCTCACTGCAGCGGGGGGCAGATACGCAGTATTTT.

The chain uses TRBV7-2 and TRBJ1-2; D gene uncertain. V gave up 1 base and J gave up 2 bases, with 11 bases separating them. The CDR3 loop spans 15 amino acids. Germline CDR1 SGHTA, CDR2 FQGNSA. The CDR3 region is CASSLDAGGNYGYTF. The CDR3 nucleotides read TGTGCCAGCAGCTTAGATGCGGGAGGCAACTATGGCTACACCTTC.

The chain recombines TRBV4-3 with TRBJ2-2; 16 bases match TRBD2. The CDR3 runs 18 residues. In germline, CDR1 is LGHNA, CDR2 YSLEER. V shed 0 bases, J shed 4 bases, and the junction held 2 bases outside the gene matches. The CDR3 nucleotides are TGCGCCAGCAGCCAAGAGGGACTAGCGGGAGGGCCCACCGGGGAGCTGTTTTTT. It encodes CASSQEGLAGGPTGELFF.

This chain links TRBV28 with TRBJ2-3; TRBD2 agrees at 8 bases. Germline loops: CDR1 MDHEN, CDR2 SYDVKM. This CDR3 comprises 17 residues. Germline trimming cut 6 bases from V and 6 bases from J; bases unmatched to any gene: 17. The CDR3 protein is CASSPYYSGTGGDTQYF. As DNA, the CDR3 is TGTGCCAGCAGCCCGTACTATAGCGGGACCGGGGGGGATACGCAGTATTTT.

This chain joins TRBV6-5 and TRBJ1-5; maybe TRBD1 (5 bases). The CDR3 loop spans 13 amino acids. Germline CDR1 is MNHEY and CDR2 is SVGAGI. V was pared by 7 bases and J by 5 bases, with 12 bases between. CDR3 DNA sequence: TGTGCCAGCAAAGGAAAGGGGCATCAGCCCCAGCATTTT. It yields the protein CASKGKGHQPQHF.

The V and J genes are TRBV9 and TRBJ2-5; 9 positions agree with TRBD2. There are 15 residues in the CDR3. Germline CDR1 reads SGDLS; CDR2 reads YYNGEE. The V and J ends lost 6 bases and 1 base, in that order; junction bases with no gene match: 7. The CDR3 bases are TGTGCCAGCACCAGGCGGGGGGGTGTCCAAGAGACCCAGTACTTC. Residues: CASTRRGGVQETQYF.

This clone was picked up a small number of times. This rearrangement joins TRBV6-5 to TRBJ1-5; TRBD1 matches at 9 bases. Germline V CDR1 and CDR2: MNHEY, SVGAGI. The length of the CDR3 is 13 residues. V dropped 7 bases and J dropped 7; count of bases not matched to a gene: 5. CDR3 bases: TGTGCCAGCACTCACAGGGGGCACCAGCCCCAGCATTTT. Translation: CASTHRGHQPQHF.

The chain has TRBV29-1 and TRBJ2-7; 11 positions match TRBD2. The CDR3 spans 13 residues. With V trimmed by 7 bases and J by 7 bases, 9 bases remained unmatched. Per germline, CDR1 SQVTM and CDR2 ANQGSEA. The CDR3 protein is CSANLLAGEEQYF. The CDR3 DNA follows: TGCAGCGCCAACTTACTAGCGGGAGAGGAGCAGTACTTC.

V is TRBV27 and J is TRBJ2-4; 11 nucleotides match TRBD2. J was trimmed by 1 base and V by 0 bases; bases with no gene match: 11. CDR1 is MNHEY, CDR2 SMNVEV, per germline (reference sequence). The CDR3 covers 20 residues. Here the CDR3 DNA reads TGTGCCAGCAGTTTATCCCCCCCCACCGGGACTAGCGGCGCCAAAAACATTCAGTACTTC. The encoded protein is CASSLSPPTGTSGAKNIQYF.

V is TRBV28 and J is TRBJ1-2, with 10 bases matching TRBD1. V trimming: 3 bases; J trimming: 5 bases; junction bases outside the gene matches: 9. The CDR3 has 16 amino acids. The germline V gene has CDR1 MDHEN and CDR2 SYDVKM. The CDR3 coding sequence is TGTGCCAGCAGTTTTATCGGGACAGGGGTTACGTATGGCTACACCTTC. Translating it yields CASSFIGTGVTYGYTF.

The J gene is TRBJ1-1, the V gene TRBV19, with 8 bases identical to TRBD1. Germline loops: CDR1 LNHDA, CDR2 SQIVND (reference sequence). Losses at the gene ends were 6 bases for V and 6 bases for J; bases not matched to a gene: 9. This CDR3 contains 14 residues. The CDR3 DNA reads as TGTGCCAGTAGCCGCTCGGACAGGGTGTCTGAAGCTTTCTTT. Translated, it gives CASSRSDRVSEAFF.

This clone was observed a single time. The V gene is TRBV30, the J gene TRBJ2-2, with a weak D call TRBD2 (6 bases). Germline-derived CDR1 and CDR2 are GTSNPN and SVGIG (reference sequence). V gave up 3 bases and J gave up 1 base, with 15 bases separating them. This CDR3 has 16 amino acids. CDR3 loop: CAWRGYRGVNTGELFF. CDR3 coding DNA: TGTGCCTGGAGGGGTTATCGCGGGGTGAACACCGGGGAGCTGTTTTTT.

The gene calls are TRBV7-2 and TRBJ1-1, with 7 bases matching TRBD1. The length of the CDR3 is 15 residues. V trimming: 7 bases; J trimming: 1 base; junction bases outside the gene matches: 9. The germline CDR1 and CDR2 sequences are SGHTA and FQGNSA. As DNA, the CDR3 is TGTGCCAGCAACTTGGCAGGGGGTTCGAACACTGAAGCTTTCTTT. It yields the protein CASNLAGGSNTEAFF.

The rearrangement uses TRBV29-1 and TRBJ2-3; possible D gene TRBD1, 5 bases. This CDR3 has 14 amino acids. The V gene lost 3 bases and the J gene lost 6 bases, with 16 bases spanning the gap. Germline loops: CDR1 SQVTM, CDR2 ANQGSEA. CDR3 in DNA: TGCAGCGTTGAGCGGCCCGAACAGGTTGATACGCAGTATTTT. Its protein is CSVERPEQVDTQYF.

This clone occurred a few times. V and J are TRBV19 and TRBJ2-3, with TRBD1 matching over 9 bases. Germline-derived CDR1 and CDR2 are LNHDA and SQIVND (reference sequence). V shed 4 bases and J 8 bases; nucleotides not matched to a gene: 13. This CDR3 comprises 16 residues. CDR3 coding DNA: TGTGCCAGTAGTAACCCGGGACAGGGATACATCGGTACGCAGTATTTT. Its translation: CASSNPGQGYIGTQYF.

The rearrangement uses TRBV2 and TRBJ2-2; maybe TRBD1 (8 bases). Per the germline V gene, CDR1 is SNHLY and CDR2 is FYNNEI. Trimming removed 9 bases at V and 9 bases at J, with 20 bases between. The CDR3 is 14 amino acids. Written as DNA, the CDR3 is TGTGCCAGTACCGACAGGGGAGGGGGCCGGGAGCTGTTTTTT. Its translation is CASTDRGGGRELFF.

This chain connects TRBV30 to TRBJ2-7; perhaps TRBD2 as D (6 bases). There are 13 residues in the CDR3. Deletions cut 2 bases from V and 2 bases from J, with 10 bases between. Germline V gives CDR1 GTSNPN, CDR2 SVGIG (reference sequence). CDR3 DNA sequence: TGTGCCTGGAGTTTGCGGGAACCCTACGAGCAGTACTTC. Its protein is CAWSLREPYEQYF.

The V gene is TRBV19, the J gene TRBJ1-4; unclear D gene. Germline V gene lookup returns CDR1 LNHDA and CDR2 SQIVND (reference sequence). V dropped 6 bases and J dropped 4 bases, with 6 bases sitting between them. The CDR3 contains 12 residues. The CDR3 nucleotides are TGTGCCAGTAGCAGATATAATGAAAAACTGTTTTTT. The encoded protein is CASSRYNEKLFF.

The rearrangement uses TRBV11-3 and TRBJ2-1, with 10 bases fitting TRBD1. Looked up from germline, CDR1 is SGHNT and CDR2 is YENEEA. With 2 bases clipped from V and 12 bases from J, the junction kept 10 bases outside the gene matches. The CDR3 is 15 amino acids. In DNA form, the CDR3 reads TGTGCCAGCAGCTTACAGGGACAGGGGACCTCTACGCAGTTCTTC. Residues: CASSLQGQGTSTQFF.

This rearrangement joins TRBV9 to TRBJ1-2; the match to TRBD1 covers 7 bases. The V gene's germline CDR1 is SGDLS and CDR2 YYNGEE. This CDR3 comprises 14 residues. V lost 3 bases to trimming and J lost 6 bases; unmatched junction nucleotides: 8. The CDR3 region is CASSATGTANGYTF. The CDR3 DNA follows: TGTGCCAGCAGCGCCACCGGGACAGCGAATGGCTACACCTTC.

The CDR3 protein is CASSKGAWVNEQFF. The CDR3 DNA follows: TGCGCCAGCTCCAAGGGGGCATGGGTCAATGAGCAGTTCTTC. The rearrangement links TRBV10-1 to TRBJ2-1; 7 bases map to TRBD1. V was pared by 8 bases and J by 6 bases, with 10 bases of the junction left unmatched. CDR3 size: 14 residues. Per germline, CDR1 WNHNN and CDR2 SYGVQD (reference sequence).

This chain connects TRBV30 to TRBJ1-2, with D perhaps TRBD1 (6 bases). This CDR3 spans 14 amino acids. The germline V gene encodes CDR1 GTSNPN and CDR2 SVGIG (reference sequence). The V end lost 1 base, the J end lost 4 bases, and 13 bases lay between the germline ends. CDR3 residues: CAWSANTGIYGYTF. CDR3 coding DNA: TGTGCCTGGAGTGCCAACACAGGGATCTATGGCTACACCTTC. Using reference TRBV30 and TRBJ1-2 for the parts outside the CDR3, the full variable domain is SQTIHQWPATLVQPVGSPLSLECTVEGTSNPNLYWYRQAAGRGLQLLFYSVGIGQISSEVPQNLSASRPQDRQFILSSKKLLLSDSGFYLCAWSANTGIYGYTFGSGTRLTVV.

The chain uses TRBV7-2 and TRBJ1-1, with D possibly being TRBD1 (5 bases). The CDR3 is 13 amino acids. Looked up from germline, CDR1 is SGHTA and CDR2 is FQGNSA. Trimming took off 0 bases at V and 6 bases at J, with 8 bases between the two ends. This CDR3 is CASSLASGAEAFF. CDR3 coding DNA: TGTGCCAGCAGCTTAGCGTCGGGGGCTGAAGCTTTCTTT. Drawing the rest from reference TRBV7-2 and TRBJ1-1, the complete variable domain is GAGVSQSPSNKVTEKGKDVELRCDPISGHTALYWYRQSLGQGLEFLIYFQGNSAPDKSGLPSDRFSAERTGGSVSTLTIQRTQQEDSAVYLCASSLASGAEAFFGQGTRLTVV.

This clone has just one count. V is TRBV11-1 and J is TRBJ1-2, with 9 bases aligning to TRBD1. The CDR3 is made up of 13 amino acids. Germline V gene sequence: CDR1 SGHAT, CDR2 FQDESV (reference sequence). Unmatched junction bases numbered 6, after V lost 11 bases and J lost 2 bases. The CDR3 bases are TGTGCCGGAACAGGGGGCGGAAACTATGGCTACACCTTC. Protein sequence: CAGTGGGNYGYTF.

This chain joins TRBV9 and TRBJ1-5; TRBD1 might be the D (5 bases). Between the trimmed V and J ends, which lost 2 bases and 1 base, there was a span of 7 bases. Germline loops: CDR1 SGDLS, CDR2 YYNGEE. The length of the CDR3 is 14 residues. CDR3 in DNA: TGTGCCAGCAGCGTGGGGGGGAGCAATCAGCCCCAGCATTTT. Protein product: CASSVGGSNQPQHF.